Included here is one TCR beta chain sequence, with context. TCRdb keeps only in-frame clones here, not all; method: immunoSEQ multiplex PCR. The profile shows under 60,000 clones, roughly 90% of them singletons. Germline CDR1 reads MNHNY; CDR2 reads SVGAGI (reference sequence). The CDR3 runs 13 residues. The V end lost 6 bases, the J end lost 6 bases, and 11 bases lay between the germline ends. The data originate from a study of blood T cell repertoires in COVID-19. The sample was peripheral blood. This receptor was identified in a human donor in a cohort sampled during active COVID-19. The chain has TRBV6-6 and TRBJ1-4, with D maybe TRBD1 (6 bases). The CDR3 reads CASSLRQDEKLFF. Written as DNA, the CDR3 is TGTGCCAGCAGCTTGAGACAGGATGAAAAACTGTTTTTT.